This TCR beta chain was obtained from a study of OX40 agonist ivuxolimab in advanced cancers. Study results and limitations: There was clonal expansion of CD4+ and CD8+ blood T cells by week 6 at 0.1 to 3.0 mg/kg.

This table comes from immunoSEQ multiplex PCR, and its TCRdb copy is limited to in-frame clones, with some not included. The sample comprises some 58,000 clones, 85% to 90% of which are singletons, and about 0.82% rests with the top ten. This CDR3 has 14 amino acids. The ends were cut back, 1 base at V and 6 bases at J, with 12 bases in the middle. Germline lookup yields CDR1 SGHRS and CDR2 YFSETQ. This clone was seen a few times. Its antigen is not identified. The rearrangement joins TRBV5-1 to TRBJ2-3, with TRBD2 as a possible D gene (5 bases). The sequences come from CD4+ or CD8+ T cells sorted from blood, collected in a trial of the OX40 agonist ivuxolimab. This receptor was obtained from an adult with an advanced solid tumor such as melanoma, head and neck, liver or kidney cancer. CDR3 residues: CASSLLTSSDTQYF. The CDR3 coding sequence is TGCGCCAGCAGCTTGCTTACTAGTTCGGATACGCAGTATTTT.